This is a list of T cell receptor beta chains from one sample in a study of blood T cell repertoires in COVID-19. TCRdb keeps only in-frame clones here, not all; method: immunoSEQ multiplex PCR. The sample lists some 190,000 clones; approximately 85% were seen once. The sample comprised peripheral blood. Receptors were obtained from a man at least 80 years old with COVID-19, enrolled during active disease. CDR3s include the opening cysteine and the closing phenylalanine or tryptophan. The order of the fields is V gene, J gene, CDR3 length, D gene, clone size, CDR3 DNA, CDR3 protein. D genes are given only for firm matches. The size of a clone is reported for some rows only, either as once, few or many, or as a class for expanded clones.

TRBV12-3/TRBV12-4	TRBJ2-5	12	-	-	TGTGCCAGCGGGGGGATCCAAGAGACCCAGTACTTC	CASGGIQETQYF
TRBV5-1	TRBJ1-1	14	-	-	TGCGCCAGCAGCGCCCGGGGGGCGAACACTGAAGCTTTCTTT	CASSARGANTEAFF
TRBV29-1	TRBJ1-2	12	-	-	TGCAGCGGTCGGGGGGGCGGCTATGGCTACACCTTC	CSGRGGGYGYTF
TRBV10-3	TRBJ1-1	15	-	-	TGTGCCATCAGTGGACATACTTACACGAACACTGAAGCTTTCTTT	CAISGHTYTNTEAFF
TRBV29-1	TRBJ1-2	15	-	-	TGCAGCGTTGTGGGGCGGCAGGGTCCTCTCTATGGCTACACCTTC	CSVVGRQGPLYGYTF
TRBV27	TRBJ1-2	14	TRBD1	-	TGTGCCAGCAGCTGGGGACAGGGTGTGAGTGGCTACACCTTC	CASSWGQGVSGYTF
TRBV19	TRBJ2-5	14	-	few	TGTGCCAGTAGCGGGGTGGGAAAATTTGAGACCCAGTACTTC	CASSGVGKFETQYF
TRBV5-1	TRBJ2-7	14	TRBD1	-	TGCGCCAGCAGCTTGAGACAGGGGAAGTACGAGCAGTACTTC	CASSLRQGKYEQYF
TRBV18	TRBJ1-4	16	-	-	TGTGCCAGCTCACTCGAGTTAACCGCAACTAATGAAAAACTGTTTTTT	CASSLELTATNEKLFF
TRBV7-3	TRBJ1-1	13	-	-	TGTGCCAGCAGCTTAGACAGGAACACTGAAGCTTTCTTT	CASSLDRNTEAFF
TRBV3-1/TRBV3-2	TRBJ2-5	14	TRBD1	-	TGTGCCAGCAGCCAACGGGACAGGGAAGAGACCCAGTACTTC	CASSQRDREETQYF
TRBV12-3/TRBV12-4	TRBJ2-1	13	-	-	TGTGCCAGCAACCAGCGCCGGGGGAATGAGCAGTTCTTC	CASNQRRGNEQFF
TRBV18	TRBJ1-1	14	-	few	TGTGCCAGCTCACCCACCGGAGAGAACACTGAAGCTTTCTTT	CASSPTGENTEAFF
TRBV6-6	TRBJ1-1	13	TRBD1	few	TGTGCCAGCAGAAACTTCAGGGGGACTGAAGCTTTCTTT	CASRNFRGTEAFF
TRBV5-1	TRBJ2-3	16	TRBD1	once	TGCGCCAGCAGCTTGGGGGGCAGGGGGTCGACAGATACGCAGTATTTT	CASSLGGRGSTDTQYF